This T cell receptor beta chain was recorded in a study of T cell responses to AZD1222 COVID-19 vaccine (dated by TCRdb to the early 2020s). At the level of the whole study: TCR sequencing covered more than 230 trial participants: 207 given two doses of AZD1222 and 26 given two doses of MenACWY control vaccine. Enrollment into the trials was organized by age into subgroups of 18-55, 56-69 and 70-plus years, and those subgroups contained approximately 150, 30 and 60 TCR-sequenced participants, respectively. General study outcomes and caveats: In the small 56-69-year group, the increase in depth fell short of significance, most likely because of low power. Conclusions about previously exposed vaccinees were limited because only 5 or 6 AZD1222 recipients were SARS-CoV-2 seropositive at baseline. No day 14 peak-response samples were available, so repertoires were characterized only after the peak T cell response. The whole spike protein was spanned by vaccine-associated CD4 TCRs, and dominant responses were seen in regions 160-218 and 743-854. Reportedly, almost half of the unique spike-specific TCRs recognized epitopes lying outside the regions that are mutated in the B.1.351 and B.1.1.7 variants. Most participants were white British and females outnumbered males, and the authors suggested that clonal diversity may have been underestimated. Spike-specific TCR breadth and depth rose significantly after two AZD1222 doses compared with day 0 and with MenACWY recipients.

The time point label here, explained by the study, means: about 28 days (+/-7) after the second vaccine dose. AZD1222 recipients whose second dose came at about 4 weeks and those whose second dose came at about 12 weeks were combined into one group, since spike-specific TCR depth and breadth did not differ between the two schedules. Vaccinee samples came from UK trials COV001 and COV002, including a single-blind randomized controlled phase 2/3 trial of AZD1222 (ChAdOx1 nCoV-19) in healthy adults. Trial participant PBMC samples were collected at day 0 and day 28 after the second dose for TCRbeta chain sequencing. In the germline V gene, CDR1 corresponds to KGHSY and CDR2 to FQNENV. V lost 3 bases and J lost 1 base; the stretch between them is 13 bases long. The CDR3, from cysteine to phenylalanine, totals 15 residues. The read is trimmed to its CDR3 DNA, 45 bases read in frame from base 1. A note on this clone: Its specific antigen is unknown. One base away there is no much larger clone; base qualities are not given.

The CDR3 regions of human TCRbeta chains were analyzed by immunosequencing. On the study's bioinformatics: TCRs in the repertoires were matched against a reference library of SARS-CoV-2-specific TCRs that had been generated with the MIRA antigen-specificity platform. Breadth meant the fraction of unique TCRs that were SARS-CoV-2-associated, whereas depth meant the fraction of total T cells that were SARS-CoV-2-associated. Using the MIRA data, each spike-specific TCR was assigned both to the spike region to which the TCR was reactive and to a CD4 or CD8 class. Log10-transformed breadth and depth values were compared by one-way ANOVA with Sidak's multiple comparisons tests. TCRdb stores this immuneACCESS table with in-frame sequences only. Part of the clones is absent; in the studies checked, under half of the shortfall reflects unresolved V genes, and no reason is known for the rest. For V, J and clone size, that table is used; D and trimming come from the DNA. The sample table shows about 110,000 clones, and 90% are seen once. Together, the top ten hold 7% to 9% of the sample.

This sequence uses TRBV16 and TRBJ2-7; tentative D gene TRBD1, with 6 bases matching. This receptor was taken from an adult who received the AZD1222 COVID-19 vaccine. The input for sequencing was peripheral blood, taken 28 days after the second AZD1222 dose. CDR3 loop: CASSQSTGRSYEQYF. At the DNA level, the sequence is TGTGCCAGCAGCCAGTCGACAGGAAGGTCCTACGAGCAGTACTTC.